What follows are 17 T cell receptor beta chains derived from one specimen sequenced in a study of post-analysis software for immune sequencing data. Study conclusions and caveats: When patients were compared with controls, four or five TRBV segments were more frequent, TRBV5-6, TRBV5-1 and TRBV20-1 among them.

Libraries were made from TCR beta cDNA, and they carried unique molecular identifiers. Via MiXCR, TCRdb re-called the PCR reads, giving one row per CDR3 protein. Of fewer than 900,000 distinct CDR3 sequences detected, around 46% appear once; the ten largest clones hold 4% to 5%. No antigen has been identified for these receptors. The material sequenced was blood. All receptors derive from a girl between 5 and 17 years old with multiple sclerosis.

The V and J genes are TRBV7-9 and TRBJ1-5; the D is unclear. The germline V gene has CDR1 SEHNR and CDR2 FQNEAQ (reference sequence). This CDR3 spans 14 amino acids. Trimming removed 1 base at V and 2 bases at J, with 6 bases between. The CDR3 region is CASSLGLGNQPQHF. The CDR3 nucleotides are TGTGCCAGCAGCTTAGGCTTGGGCAATCAGCCCCAGCATTTT.

Details on this clonotype: The junction departs from germline at one end; a sequencing error may be responsible. V gene TRBV18 combines with J gene TRBJ1-5; 9 bases line up with TRBD1. Germline V gene lookup returns CDR1 KGHSH and CDR2 LQKENI. The CDR3 extends over 15 amino acids. CDR3 protein: CVSSPGTGTNQPQHF. In DNA form, the CDR3 reads TGTGTCAGCTCACCAGGGACAGGGACTAATCAGCCCCAGCATTTT.

The chain combines TRBV15 with TRBJ1-2, with a weak D call TRBD1 (5 bases). Germline CDR1 and CDR2: LNHNV and YYDKDF (reference sequence). V was pared by 3 bases and J by 6 bases, with 11 bases between. The CDR3 extends over 13 amino acids. The CDR3 is CATSRSWGDGYTF. The CDR3 DNA sequence: TGTGCCACCAGCAGGAGTTGGGGGGATGGCTACACCTTC.

The V call is TRBV7-3, the J call TRBJ2-6, with D perhaps matching TRBD1 (6 bases). This CDR3 has 17 amino acids. The V gene's germline CDR1 is SGHTA and CDR2 FQGTGA. V lost 2 bases and J lost 2, with 13 bases in between. The CDR3 DNA sequence: TGTGCCAGCAGCTTACAGGGGCGCGAAGCTGGGGCCAACGTCCTGACTTTC. Its translation is CASSLQGREAGANVLTF.

J is TRBJ2-5 and V is TRBV7-2, with D possibly being TRBD2 (7 bases). The J call is uncertain, as TRBJ2-7 better fits the DNA end. The CDR3 contains 15 residues. Germline assignment: CDR1 SGHTA and CDR2 FQGNSA. DNA for the CDR3: TGTGCCAGCGGATTAGGGGGGGCCAGCGGGTACGAGCAGTACTTC. Its protein is CASGLGGASGYEQYF.

This clonotype has only a few counts. The chain uses TRBV29-1 and TRBJ2-3; no clear D. Trimming took 4 bases from V and 0 from J, leaving 11 bases between them. Germline CDR1 reads SQVTM; CDR2 reads ANQGSEA. The CDR3 is 14 amino acids. CDR3 protein: CSVGVRQSTDTQYF. The CDR3 nucleotides read TGCAGCGTTGGGGTCCGGCAGAGCACAGATACGCAGTATTTT.

The chain links TRBV24-1 to TRBJ2-7, with D perhaps TRBD2 (6 bases). The CDR3 length is 16 residues. Per the germline V gene, CDR1 is KGHDR and CDR2 is SFDVKD. V lost 4 bases, J lost 2 bases, and 17 bases lay in between. CDR3 bases: TGTGCCACCAGTGACATGGGACGGGCGGGGACCTACGAGCAGTACTTC. Its protein is CATSDMGRAGTYEQYF.

This chain joins TRBV5-1 and TRBJ2-5, with 8 bases aligning to TRBD2. Germline-derived CDR1 and CDR2 are SGHRS and YFSETQ. The CDR3 totals 13 residues. The ends lost 4 bases at V and 7 bases at J; junction bases unmatched: 6. The CDR3 sequence: CASSPTREGTQYF. DNA for the CDR3: TGCGCCAGCAGCCCGACTCGGGAGGGGACCCAGTACTTC.

Worth noting for this clonotype: Since a much larger clone is just one base distant, this may be a read error. The V and J genes are TRBV6-2 or TRBV6-3 and TRBJ2-7; 8 nucleotides agree with TRBD1. The CDR3 length is 15 residues. The germline CDR1 and CDR2 sequences are MNHEY and SVGEGT. Germline trimming cut 6 bases from V and 2 bases from J; bases unmatched to any gene: 9. DNA for the CDR3: TGTGCCAGCAGACCCACCGGACAGGGAGCCTACGAGCAGTACTTC. Its protein product is CASRPTGQGAYEQYF.

The sample holds a few counts of this clonotype. This chain links TRBV7-2 with TRBJ2-1; D perhaps matches TRBD2 (6 bases). Germline CDR1 SGHTA, CDR2 FQGNSA. The CDR3 is made up of 12 amino acids. Deletions cut 5 bases from V and 9 bases from J, with 11 bases between. CDR3 nucleotide sequence: TGTGCCAGCAGCCAGACTAGTCGTGAGCAGTTCTTC. Protein: CASSQTSREQFF.

The rearrangement uses TRBV20-1 and TRBJ1-2; D possibly corresponds to TRBD1 (6 bases). Germline CDR1 is DFQATT and CDR2 is SNEGSKA (reference sequence). The CDR3 consists of 12 residues. Trimming shortened V by 6 bases and J by 5 bases, and 13 bases separated the two germline ends. The CDR3 sequence is CSATGEWYGYTF. DNA of the CDR3: TGCAGTGCGACAGGAGAGTGGTATGGCTACACCTTC.

This sequence joins TRBV11-2 and TRBJ2-7, with TRBD1 matching over 9 bases. Germline CDR1 reads SGHAT; CDR2 reads FQNNGV. V was pared by 1 base and J by 3 bases, with 10 bases of the junction left unmatched. This CDR3 is built from 17 residues. The CDR3 nucleotides are TGTGCCAGCAGCTTAGGAGGGGGGACAGGGAATCTCTACGAGCAGTACTTC. Translated: CASSLGGGTGNLYEQYF.

V and J are TRBV10-3 and TRBJ2-3, with 12 nucleotides matching TRBD2. The trim removed 2 bases at V and 2 bases at J, leaving 2 bases unmatched. The CDR3 runs 16 residues. The V gene's germline CDR1 is ENHRY and CDR2 SYGVKD. CDR3 DNA sequence: TGTGCCATCAGTGAGACTAGCGGGAGGAACACAGATACGCAGTATTTT. Translating it yields CAISETSGRNTDTQYF.

This chain joins TRBV4-3 and TRBJ1-2; 9 nucleotides match TRBD1. The CDR3 has 13 residues. J gave up 4 bases and V 3 bases, and 0 bases lay outside the gene matches. Germline V gives CDR1 LGHNA, CDR2 YSLEER. The CDR3 DNA follows: TGCGCCAGCAGCCAGACAGGGGGCTATGGCTACACCTTC. Amino acid sequence: CASSQTGGYGYTF.

This clonotype was found once. This chain connects TRBV9 to TRBJ2-3; TRBD1 aligns across 9 bases. V trimming: 0 bases; J trimming: 3 bases; junction bases outside the gene matches: 5. CDR1 is SGDLS, CDR2 YYNGEE, per germline. The CDR3 has 16 residues. The CDR3 spells CASSVVGTGRTDTQYF. The CDR3 DNA reads TGTGCCAGCAGCGTAGTGGGGACAGGGAGGACAGATACGCAGTATTTT. The complete variable domain, with remaining parts taken from reference TRBV9 and TRBJ2-3, reads DSGVTQTPKHLITATGQRVTLRCSPRSGDLSVYWYQQSLDQGLQFLIQYYNGEERAKGNILERFSAQQFPDLHSELNLSSLELGDSALYFCASSVVGTGRTDTQYFGPGTRLTVL.

The chain uses TRBV20-1 and TRBJ1-2, with D unclear. The CDR3 contains 13 residues. Germline-derived CDR1 and CDR2 are DFQATT and SNEGSKA (reference sequence). Between the trimmed V and J ends, which lost 1 base and 4 bases, there was a span of 10 bases. CDR3 nucleotide sequence: TGCAGTGCTAGAGGCGCAGCAAGCTATGGCTACACCTTC. Its protein product is CSARGAASYGYTF.

V is TRBV20-1 and J is TRBJ2-7; TRBD2 aligns across 8 bases. The CDR3 covers 14 residues. Germline lookup yields CDR1 DFQATT and CDR2 SNEGSKA (reference sequence). The CDR3 DNA reads TGCAGGCTAGCGGGTACAGGTTCCCCCTACGAGCAGTACTTC. It yields the protein CRLAGTGSPYEQYF.